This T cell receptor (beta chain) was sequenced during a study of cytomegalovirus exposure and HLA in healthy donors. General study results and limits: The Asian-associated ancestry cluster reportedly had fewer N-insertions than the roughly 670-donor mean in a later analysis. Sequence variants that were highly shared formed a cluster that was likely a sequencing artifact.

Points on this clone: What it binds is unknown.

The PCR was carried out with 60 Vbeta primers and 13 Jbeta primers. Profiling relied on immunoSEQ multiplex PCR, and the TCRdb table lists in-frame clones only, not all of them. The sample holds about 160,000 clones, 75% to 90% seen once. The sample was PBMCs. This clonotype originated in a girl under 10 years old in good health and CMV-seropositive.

In nucleotides, the CDR3 is TGCAGCGTCGTTGCCCACTTGGTCGGGAGCTCCTACAATGAGCAGTTCTTC. This encodes CSVVAHLVGSSYNEQFF. This sequence joins TRBV29-1 and TRBJ2-1; tentative D call: TRBD2 (6 bases). CDR1 is SQVTM and CDR2 is ANQGSEA in the germline V gene. The CDR3 has 17 residues. The V end was cut by 6 bases, the J end by 0 bases, with 21 bases between.